The clone carrying this TCR beta chain was found many times. Germline CDR1 and CDR2: MNHNY and SVGAGI (reference sequence). The ends lost 0 bases at V and 1 base at J; junction bases unmatched: 8. The CDR3 sequence is 19 residues long. TCRdb itself ran the RT-PCR reads through MiXCR, one entry per CDR3 protein. Among about 110,000 distinct CDR3 sequences listed, around 33% were seen once. The data originate from a study of patients and donors after allogeneic stem cell transplantation. The chain has TRBV6-6 and TRBJ1-6; 8 positions match TRBD1. Sequencing was carried out using blood, either unsorted or a sorted T cell fraction (not recorded which). The receptor's source is a human donor who was either an allogeneic HSCT recipient or a stem cell or donor lymphocyte infusion donor (not recorded which). It is not recorded whose cells these are; they may come from a transplant donor. CDR3 loop: CASSYSRQGAISYNSPLHF. Here the CDR3 DNA reads TGTGCCAGCAGTTACTCGAGGCAGGGGGCTATTTCCTATAATTCACCCCTCCACTTT.